One sample yielded the 19 T cell receptor beta chains listed below, sequenced in a study of blood T cell repertoires in COVID-19. Clones were read by immunoSEQ multiplex PCR, and TCRdb kept only the in-frame ones, dropping some. The table lists about 24,000 clones, around nine tenths of them singletons. Specimen: peripheral blood. All receptors come from a woman between 65 and 79 years old with active COVID-19.

This sequence joins TRBV6-4 and TRBJ2-3, with 7 nucleotides matching TRBD1. The CDR3 contains 14 residues. V lost 7 bases, J lost 0 bases, and 4 bases stayed unmatched. CDR1 and CDR2 (germline): MRHNA, SNTAGT. The CDR3 loop is CASKGQPSTDTQYF. As DNA, the CDR3 is TGTGCCAGCAAGGGACAGCCTAGCACAGATACGCAGTATTTT.

The CDR3 sequence: CASSEGGLAGIGDTQYF. For the CDR3, the DNA is TGTGCCAGCAGTGAAGGGGGACTAGCGGGGATCGGTGATACGCAGTATTTT. The chain combines TRBV6-1 with TRBJ2-3, with 13 bases fitting TRBD2. Germline V lookup: CDR1 MNHNS, CDR2 SASEGT. The CDR3 sequence is 17 residues long. The V and J ends lost 1 base and 6 bases, in that order; junction bases with no gene match: 7.

The V call is TRBV5-6, the J call TRBJ2-1; TRBD2 aligns across 7 bases. Looked up from germline, CDR1 is SGHDT and CDR2 is YYEEEE. The V gene end was trimmed by 7 bases and the J gene end by 2 bases; junction bases not matched to a gene: 9. The CDR3 has 15 residues. Here the CDR3 DNA reads TGTGCCAGCGCCATTTGGCGGGGGACCTACAATGAGCAGTTCTTC. Translated: CASAIWRGTYNEQFF.

The J gene is TRBJ2-5, the V gene TRBV2; D not resolved. This CDR3 comprises 11 residues. In germline, CDR1 is SNHLY, CDR2 FYNNEI. Trimming stripped 7 bases from V and 5 bases from J, with 8 bases between. CDR3 residues: CASKKLETQYF. The DNA of the CDR3 is TGTGCCAGCAAGAAACTGGAGACCCAGTACTTC.

This chain joins TRBV9 and TRBJ2-3; D might be TRBD2 (6 bases). This CDR3 is built from 13 residues. The germline V and J ends were trimmed by 3 bases and 8 bases, with 13 bases remaining between them. Germline CDR1 and CDR2: SGDLS and YYNGEE. CDR3 nucleotide sequence: TGTGCCAGCAGCGGACCGGTACTAGCTACGCAGTATTTT. Amino acid sequence: CASSGPVLATQYF. The entire variable domain, with the rest obtained from reference TRBV9 and TRBJ2-3, is as follows: DSGVTQTPKHLITATGQRVTLRCSPRSGDLSVYWYQQSLDQGLQFLIQYYNGEERAKGNILERFSAQQFPDLHSELNLSSLELGDSALYFCASSGPVLATQYFGPGTRLTVL.

The rearrangement joins TRBV5-1 to TRBJ1-1; TRBD1 agrees at 8 bases. There are 15 residues in the CDR3. Germline V gene sequence: CDR1 SGHRS, CDR2 YFSETQ. Trimming removed 6 bases from V and 4 bases from J; junction bases left unmatched: 11. The CDR3 DNA sequence: TGCGCCAGCACCTGGGGCAGGGGGCTGGGCACTGAAGCTTTCTTT. It translates to CASTWGRGLGTEAFF.

This clone turned up a few times. The J gene is TRBJ1-5, the V gene TRBV2; 7 bases line up with TRBD1. V lost 4 bases and J lost 2; bases outside the gene matches: 2. Germline loops: CDR1 SNHLY, CDR2 FYNNEI. This CDR3 contains 14 residues. CDR3 coding DNA: TGTGCCAGCAGTGGTACAGGGGGCAATCAGCCCCAGCATTTT. Translation gives CASSGTGGNQPQHF.

J is TRBJ2-1 and V is TRBV11-2; D is uncertain. The CDR3 runs to 13 residues. Trimming left V 2 bases short and J 7 bases short, with 9 bases between. Per the germline V gene, CDR1 is SGHAT and CDR2 is FQNNGV. CDR3 nucleotide sequence: TGTGCCAGCAGCTTAACACGGGTTAATGAGCAGTTCTTC. The encoded protein is CASSLTRVNEQFF.

The chain uses TRBV19 and TRBJ2-3; 8 bases align to TRBD1. V lost 4 bases, J lost 0 bases, and 6 bases stayed unmatched. Germline V lookup: CDR1 LNHDA, CDR2 SQIVND (reference sequence). The CDR3 is made up of 16 amino acids. In nucleotides, the CDR3 is TGTGCCAGTAGTACCGGGACAGGATTTAGCACAGATACGCAGTATTTT. Translated: CASSTGTGFSTDTQYF.

The V gene is TRBV6-6, the J gene TRBJ1-1, with unresolved D. The V end was cut by 4 bases, the J end by 0 bases, with 9 bases between. Germline CDR1 and CDR2: MNHNY and SVGAGI (reference sequence). This CDR3 spans 14 amino acids. As DNA, the CDR3 is TGTGCCAGCAGTTTTGATAGAATGAACACTGAAGCTTTCTTT. It encodes CASSFDRMNTEAFF.

The chain has TRBV19 and TRBJ2-2, with 7 bases matching TRBD2. V trimming: 0 bases; J trimming: 5 bases; junction bases outside the gene matches: 9. Per the germline V gene, CDR1 is LNHDA and CDR2 is SQIVND (reference sequence). The CDR3 extends over 17 amino acids. CDR3 loop: CASSIDYWRGTTGELFF. In DNA form, the CDR3 reads TGTGCCAGTAGTATAGATTATTGGCGGGGGACGACCGGGGAGCTGTTTTTT.

V is TRBV7-8 and J is TRBJ1-5; D is possibly TRBD1 (5 bases). The V gene lost 3 bases and the J gene lost 3 bases, with 12 bases spanning the gap. The CDR3 spans 15 residues. CDR1 is SGHVS, CDR2 FQNEAQ, per germline. CDR3 nucleotide sequence: TGTGCCAGCAGCTTCCGGGGGGGATTCAATCAGCCCCAGCATTTT. Translating it yields CASSFRGGFNQPQHF.

This clone was observed once. The gene calls are TRBV6-5 and TRBJ1-2, with D possibly TRBD1 on 5 matching bases. Trimming removed 10 bases from V and 5 bases from J, with 14 bases in between. Germline assignment: CDR1 MNHEY and CDR2 SVGAGI. This CDR3 has 12 amino acids. The CDR3 bases are TGTGCCACGGTTGGGACTCTATATGGCTACACCTTC. As protein: CATVGTLYGYTF.

The chain is built from TRBV6-1 and TRBJ1-5; no definite D call. The V and J ends lost 4 bases and 0 bases respectively, with 13 bases between them. The CDR3 has 16 residues. Germline assignment: CDR1 MNHNS and CDR2 SASEGT. This CDR3 is CASSALAGYSNQPQHF. DNA for the CDR3: TGTGCCAGCAGTGCTTTGGCGGGGTATAGCAATCAGCCCCAGCATTTT.

The chain combines TRBV5-5 with TRBJ1-1; a possible D gene is TRBD1 (5 bases). The V and J ends lost 5 bases and 0 bases respectively, with 11 bases between them. The germline V gene has CDR1 SGHKS and CDR2 YYEKEE (reference sequence). The CDR3 runs to 14 residues. The CDR3 is CASRKDTLNTEAFF. DNA of the CDR3: TGTGCCAGCAGGAAGGACACTTTGAACACTGAAGCTTTCTTT.

The rearrangement joins TRBV7-8 to TRBJ2-6; the D gene is possibly TRBD1 (6 bases). This CDR3 comprises 20 residues. Trimming cost V 2 bases and J 0 bases, with 20 bases left between them. Germline lookup yields CDR1 SGHVS and CDR2 FQNEAQ. The CDR3 is CASSLMSGHQLRSGANVLTF. CDR3 bases: TGTGCCAGCAGCTTAATGTCGGGACACCAGTTACGCTCTGGGGCCAACGTCCTGACTTTC.

CDR3 loop: CASSLGTFYGYTF. CDR3 nucleotides: TGTGCCAGCAGCCTCGGGACTTTCTATGGCTACACCTTC. The V gene is TRBV11-2, the J gene TRBJ1-2; D is perhaps TRBD1 (5 bases). The CDR3 length is 13 residues. CDR1 and CDR2 from the germline V gene are SGHAT and FQNNGV. Trimming removed 5 bases at V and 4 bases at J, with 11 bases between.

V usage is TRBV2 and J usage is TRBJ1-6; D is unresolved. The CDR3 length is 14 residues. The germline gives CDR1 SNHLY, CDR2 FYNNEI. The V end was cut by 2 bases, the J end by 14 bases, with 16 bases between. CDR3 nucleotide sequence: TGTGCCAGCAGTGAACGGAGGACGGTAGCGACCCTCCACTTT. Amino acids: CASSERRTVATLHF.

V gene TRBV11-2 combines with J gene TRBJ2-4; tentative D call: TRBD2 (5 bases). The V gene lost 6 bases and the J gene lost 2 bases, with 14 bases spanning the gap. Germline CDR1 and CDR2: SGHAT and FQNNGV. CDR3 length: 15 amino acids. CDR3 coding DNA: TGTGCCAGCAGGTCACCGGGAACCTCCAAAAACATTCAGTACTTC. Residues: CASRSPGTSKNIQYF.